This TCR beta chain emerged from a study of blood T cell repertoires in COVID-19 (dated by TCRdb to the early 2020s). Broadly, across the study: The collaborator samples originated in the United States, Italy and Spain and spanned the acute and convalescent phases of COVID-19. The repertoires were released in a freely available public database meant as a resource for research on the immune response to SARS-CoV-2. Samples were obtained from the ongoing ImmuneRACE study (first 160 participants) and from over a thousand subjects provided by 6 global collaborators. Where HLA class I and class II types were available, the types were taken from metadata supplied by the sample provider, not from assay-based typing. Nearly every sample came with metadata listing a de-identified subject ID, COVID-19 status, age in years and sex. The prospective study material was composed of cDNA or gDNA derived from T cells, B-cell-depleted T cells, or PBMCs. The dataset comprised deeply sampled blood TCRbeta repertoires from subjects exposed to, actively infected with, or recovered from COVID-19.

Worth noting for this clone: The target of this receptor is not known. No clone much larger than this one lies a single base away; base qualities are absent.

Each collaborating institution followed its own protocols to collect whole blood in K2EDTA tubes. For TCRbeta analysis, collaborators shipped samples as frozen whole blood, isolated PBMCs, or DNA extracted from either of those sample types. The immunoSEQ Assay, a bias-controlled multiplex PCR, was used to amplify TCRbeta CDR3 regions from genomic DNA. On the authors' methods: Within the assay, amplification of reference gene primers was used to estimate how many nucleated cells each sample contained. To quantify the absolute abundance of each unique TCRbeta CDR3 rearrangement, sequence reads were collapsed and filtered. Productive Simpson clonality was computed per sample as the square root of Simpson's diversity index over productive rearrangements. This immuneACCESS table, as held by TCRdb, lists in-frame sequences with V and J called but not all clones. Of the missing ones, under half trace to an unresolved V gene in checked studies; the others have no known cause. V, J and clone size are taken as reported in that table, and D and trimming were inferred from the DNA itself. Across this sample there are 350,000 or so clones, with around 87% seen only once. 6.5% to 7% of the sample goes to the ten largest clones.

The germline V gene (reference sequence) gives CDR1 as MNHEY and CDR2 as SMNVEV. The germline ends are 12 bases apart after V is trimmed by 2 bases and J by 5 bases. The CDR3 runs 14 amino acids, cysteine and phenylalanine included. Just the 42-base CDR3 DNA is kept, in frame starting at base 1. What the study reported, not specific to this receptor: Clinical and demographic metadata were provided uncurated, with the amount varying by source and participant.

The rearranged chain carries TRBV27 and TRBJ1-1; there is no confident call for the D gene. This sequence was found in a young man with active or convalescent COVID-19. Sequencing was carried out using peripheral blood. In nucleotide form, the sequence is TGTGCCAGCAGTTTAGAGGGAAGGGTGACTGAAGCTTTCTTT. The resulting protein is CASSLEGRVTEAFF.